This T cell receptor (beta chain) was obtained from a study of OX40 agonist ivuxolimab in advanced cancers. Study summary: Patients in the trial were receiving intravenous ivuxolimab every 2 weeks, at doses of 0.01 to 10 mg/kg. Study-wide findings and caveats: CD8+ T cells showed, on average, more clonal expansion than CD4+ cells.

Assay used: immunoSEQ multiplex PCR; TCRdb lists only in-frame clones, some missing. The table records approximately 80,000 clones, approximately 90% of them present only once. The trim removed 4 bases at V and 4 bases at J, leaving 0 bases unmatched. CDR3 size: 12 residues. In germline, CDR1 is LNHDA, CDR2 SQIVND (reference sequence). In regard to this clone: Its cognate antigen is unknown. This same CDR3 is encoded by further DNA sequences in the sample.

The TCR comes from an adult with an advanced solid tumor such as melanoma, head and neck, liver or kidney cancer. The chain couples TRBV19 to TRBJ2-7; 8 nucleotides agree with TRBD2. The starting material was CD4+ or CD8+ T cells sorted from blood, obtained in a trial of the OX40 agonist ivuxolimab. CDR3 sequence: CASSTSGYEQYF. DNA of the CDR3: TGTGCCAGTAGTACTAGCGGGTACGAGCAGTACTTC.